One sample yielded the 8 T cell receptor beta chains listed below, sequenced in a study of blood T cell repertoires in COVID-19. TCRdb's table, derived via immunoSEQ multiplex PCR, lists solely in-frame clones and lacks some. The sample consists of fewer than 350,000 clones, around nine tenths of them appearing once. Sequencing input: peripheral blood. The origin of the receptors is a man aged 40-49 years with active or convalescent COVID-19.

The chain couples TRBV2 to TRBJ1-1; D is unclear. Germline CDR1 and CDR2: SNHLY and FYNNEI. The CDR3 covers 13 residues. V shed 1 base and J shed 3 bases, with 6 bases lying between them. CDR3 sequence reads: CASSEGGYTEAFF. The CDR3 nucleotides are TGTGCCAGCAGTGAAGGCGGCTACACTGAAGCTTTCTTT. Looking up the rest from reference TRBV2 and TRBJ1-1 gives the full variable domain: EPEVTQTPSHQVTQMGQEVILRCVPISNHLYFYWYRQILGQKVEFLVSFYNNEISEKSEIFDDQFSVERPDGSNFTLKIRSTKLEDSAMYFCASSEGGYTEAFFGQGTRLTVV.

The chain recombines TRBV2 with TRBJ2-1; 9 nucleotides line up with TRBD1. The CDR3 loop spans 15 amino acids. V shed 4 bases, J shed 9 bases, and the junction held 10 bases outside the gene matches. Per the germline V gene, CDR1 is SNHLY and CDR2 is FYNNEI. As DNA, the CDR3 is TGTGCCAGCAGTGCGGACAGGGGATTTTTGGGTGAGCAGTTCTTC. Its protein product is CASSADRGFLGEQFF.

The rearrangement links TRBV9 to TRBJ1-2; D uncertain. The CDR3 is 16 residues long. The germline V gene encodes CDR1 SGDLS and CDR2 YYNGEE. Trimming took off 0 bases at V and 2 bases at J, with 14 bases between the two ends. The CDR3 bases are TGTGCCAGCAGCGTAGCTTCCCACAGAGAAAACTATGGCTACACCTTC. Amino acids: CASSVASHRENYGYTF.

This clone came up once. The CDR3 spells CASSMGQNSGANVLTF. In DNA, the CDR3 is TGTGCCAGTAGTATGGGACAGAACTCTGGGGCCAACGTCCTGACTTTC. The V call is TRBV19, the J call TRBJ2-6; 7 bases match TRBD1. CDR1 and CDR2 from the germline V gene are LNHDA and SQIVND (reference sequence). CDR3 length equals 16 residues. Trimming at V came to 3 bases and at J to 0 bases, leaving 2 bases not matched to a gene.

CDR3 sequence reads: CASSRTDRGTGEQYF. In nucleotides, the CDR3 is TGTGCCAGCAGTCGTACGGACAGGGGTACAGGCGAGCAGTACTTC. This chain connects TRBV6-2 or TRBV6-3 to TRBJ2-7; 9 bases are a match to TRBD1. The CDR3 covers 15 residues. CDR1 is MNHEY and CDR2 is SVGEGT in the germline V gene. V lost 5 bases and J lost 6; bases outside the gene matches: 11.

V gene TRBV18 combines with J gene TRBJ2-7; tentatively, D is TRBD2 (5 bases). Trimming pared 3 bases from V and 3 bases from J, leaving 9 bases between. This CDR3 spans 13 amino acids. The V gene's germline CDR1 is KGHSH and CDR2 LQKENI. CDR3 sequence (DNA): TGTGCCAGCTCACCGGGAGACCGCTACGAGCAGTACTTC. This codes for CASSPGDRYEQYF.

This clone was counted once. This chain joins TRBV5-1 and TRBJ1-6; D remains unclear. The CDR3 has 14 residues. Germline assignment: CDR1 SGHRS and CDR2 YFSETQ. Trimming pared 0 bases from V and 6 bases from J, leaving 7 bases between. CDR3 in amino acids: CASSLDRPNSPLHF. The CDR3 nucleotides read TGCGCCAGCAGCTTGGACAGACCTAATTCACCCCTCCACTTT.

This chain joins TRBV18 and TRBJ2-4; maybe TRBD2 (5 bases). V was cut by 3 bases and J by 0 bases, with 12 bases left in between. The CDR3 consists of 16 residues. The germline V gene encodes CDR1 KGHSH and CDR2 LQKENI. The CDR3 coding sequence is TGTGCCAGCTCACCCTCGGGAAAACTAGCCAAAAACATTCAGTACTTC. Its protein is CASSPSGKLAKNIQYF.